The 5 T cell receptor beta chains below all came from one sample that was sequenced in a study of blood T cell repertoires in COVID-19. Sequencing was performed with immunoSEQ multiplex PCR; in TCRdb, only in-frame clones are kept and a portion is missing. Of about 240,000 clones listed, about nine tenths were seen once; the top ten hold around 0.9%. The sample taken for sequencing was peripheral blood. All receptors come from a man younger than 45 with COVID-19, enrolled during active disease.

The chain combines TRBV29-1 with TRBJ2-1, with 7 bases matching TRBD2. The length of the CDR3 is 15 residues. The trim removed 1 base at V and 1 base at J, leaving 4 bases unmatched. From germline, CDR1 is SQVTM and CDR2 ANQGSEA. This CDR3 is CSVEARGESYNEQFF. CDR3 sequence (DNA): TGCAGCGTTGAAGCCCGGGGGGAGTCCTACAATGAGCAGTTCTTC.

The rearrangement links TRBV29-1 to TRBJ1-5; maybe TRBD1 (5 bases). This CDR3 has 13 residues. Trimming removed 5 bases from V and 4 bases from J, with 12 bases in between. Germline V gives CDR1 SQVTM, CDR2 ANQGSEA. The CDR3 bases are TGCAGCGTTACAACAGGAGGGAATCAGCCCCAGCATTTT. Its translation: CSVTTGGNQPQHF. The full variable domain, with the rest looked up from reference TRBV29-1 and TRBJ1-5, is SAVISQKPSRDICQRGTSLTIQCQVDSQVTMMFWYRQQPGQSLTLIATANQGSEATYESGFVIDKFPISRPNLTFSTLTVSNMSPEDSSIYLCSVTTGGNQPQHFGDGTRLSIL.

The gene calls are TRBV15 and TRBJ1-1; TRBD1 matches 9 bases. Germline V gives CDR1 LNHNV, CDR2 YYDKDF (reference sequence). CDR3 size: 15 residues. The V gene end was trimmed by 2 bases and the J gene end by 4 bases; junction bases not matched to a gene: 5. The CDR3: CATSRLQDRGTEAFF. CDR3 coding DNA: TGTGCCACCAGCAGACTTCAGGACAGGGGCACTGAAGCTTTCTTT.

This clone was seen only a few times. This chain uses TRBV7-3 with TRBJ2-7, with D possibly being TRBD2 (7 bases). The V and J ends lost 3 bases and 6 bases respectively, with 12 bases between them. The CDR3 length is 13 residues. Germline assignment: CDR1 SGHTA and CDR2 FQGTGA. The CDR3 DNA follows: TGTGCCAGCAGCTTCACCCGGGGGGCCGAGCAGTACTTC. Its translation: CASSFTRGAEQYF. Filled out from reference TRBV7-3 and TRBJ2-7, the complete variable domain reads GAGVSQTPSNKVTEKGKYVELRCDPISGHTALYWYRQSLGQGPEFLIYFQGTGAADDSGLPNDRFFAVRPEGSVSTLKIQRTERGDSAVYLCASSFTRGAEQYFGPGTRLTVT.

CDR3 region: CAIRRDREIGYTF. The CDR3, as DNA: TGTGCCATCAGGAGGGACAGGGAAATTGGCTACACCTTC. The chain uses TRBV10-3 and TRBJ1-2; 9 nucleotides line up with TRBD1. Trimming removed 6 bases from V and 7 bases from J; junction bases left unmatched: 6. The CDR3 totals 13 residues. Germline V CDR1 and CDR2: ENHRY, SYGVKD.